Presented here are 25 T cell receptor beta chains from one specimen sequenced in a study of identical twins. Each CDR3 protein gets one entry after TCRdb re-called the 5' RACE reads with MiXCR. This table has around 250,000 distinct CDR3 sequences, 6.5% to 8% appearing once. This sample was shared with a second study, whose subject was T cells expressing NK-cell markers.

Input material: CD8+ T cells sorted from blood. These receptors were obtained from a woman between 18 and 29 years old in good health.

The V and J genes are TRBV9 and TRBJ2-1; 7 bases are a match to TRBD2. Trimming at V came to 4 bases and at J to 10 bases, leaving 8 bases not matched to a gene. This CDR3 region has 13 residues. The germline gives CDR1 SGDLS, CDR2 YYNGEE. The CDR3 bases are TGTGCCAGCAGCCCGCCCCTGGGAGGGGAGCAGTTCTTC. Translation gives CASSPPLGGEQFF.

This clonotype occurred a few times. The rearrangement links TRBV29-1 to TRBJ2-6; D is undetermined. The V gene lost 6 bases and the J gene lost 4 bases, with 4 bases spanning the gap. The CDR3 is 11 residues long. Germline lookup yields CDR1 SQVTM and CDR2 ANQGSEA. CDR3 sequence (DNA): TGCAGCGTGGACGGGGCCAACGTCCTGACTTTC. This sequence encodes CSVDGANVLTF.

CDR3 bases: TGTGCCAGCAGTGGGGGTTTTTCCGCGGGAAACACCATATATTTT. Its protein is CASSGGFSAGNTIYF. The chain is built from TRBV6-1 and TRBJ1-3, with D uncertain. This CDR3 comprises 15 residues. The germline V gene has CDR1 MNHNS and CDR2 SASEGT. With 4 bases removed from V and 4 bases from J, the gap between germline ends came to 14 bases.

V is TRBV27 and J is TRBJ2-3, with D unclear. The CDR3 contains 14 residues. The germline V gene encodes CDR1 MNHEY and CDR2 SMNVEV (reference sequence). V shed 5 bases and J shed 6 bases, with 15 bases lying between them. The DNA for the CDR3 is TGTGCCAGCAGTCCCCGGGTTCGCCCTGATACGCAGTATTTT. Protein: CASSPRVRPDTQYF.

CDR3 DNA sequence: TGCAGCGTGAAACTAGCGGGGGCCCAAGAGACCCAGTACTTC. It codes for CSVKLAGAQETQYF. The genes are TRBV29-1 and TRBJ2-5, with 11 bases matching TRBD2. The length of the CDR3 is 14 residues. Germline V CDR1 and CDR2: SQVTM, ANQGSEA. V was clipped by 6 bases and J by 1 base; unmatched bases: 4.

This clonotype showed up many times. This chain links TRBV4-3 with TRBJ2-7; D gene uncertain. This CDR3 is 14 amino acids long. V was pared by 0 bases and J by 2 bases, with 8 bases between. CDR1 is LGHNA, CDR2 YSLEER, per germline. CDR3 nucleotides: TGCGCCAGCAGCCAAGAGGTGGGTCCCTACGAGCAGTACTTC. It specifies CASSQEVGPYEQYF.

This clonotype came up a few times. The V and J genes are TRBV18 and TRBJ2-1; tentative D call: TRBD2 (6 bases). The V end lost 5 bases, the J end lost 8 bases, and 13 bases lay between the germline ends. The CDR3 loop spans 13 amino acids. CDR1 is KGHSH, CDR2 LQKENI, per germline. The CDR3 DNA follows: TGTGCCAGCTCATGGGGCGGGAACTATGAGCAGTTCTTC. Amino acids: CASSWGGNYEQFF.

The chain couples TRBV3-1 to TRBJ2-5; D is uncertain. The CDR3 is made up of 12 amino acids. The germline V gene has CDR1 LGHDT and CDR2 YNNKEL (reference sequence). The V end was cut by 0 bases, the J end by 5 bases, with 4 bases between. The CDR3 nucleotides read TGTGCCAGCAGCCAAGATCGGGAGACCCAGTACTTC. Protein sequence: CASSQDRETQYF.

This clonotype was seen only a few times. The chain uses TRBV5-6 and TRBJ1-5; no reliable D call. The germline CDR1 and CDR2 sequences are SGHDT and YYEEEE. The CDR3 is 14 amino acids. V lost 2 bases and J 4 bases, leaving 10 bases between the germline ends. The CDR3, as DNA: TGTGCCAGCAGCTTTTCCAGTTTTAATCAGCCCCAGCATTTT. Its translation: CASSFSSFNQPQHF.

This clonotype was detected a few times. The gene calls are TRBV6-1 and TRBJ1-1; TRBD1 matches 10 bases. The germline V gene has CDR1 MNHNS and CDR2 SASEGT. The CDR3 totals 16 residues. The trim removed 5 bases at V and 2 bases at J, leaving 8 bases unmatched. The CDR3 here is CASSPRTGGSNTEAFF. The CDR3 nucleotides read TGTGCCAGCAGTCCGCGGACAGGGGGGAGTAACACTGAAGCTTTCTTT.

The CDR3 sequence is CASRTTATGADRETQYF. In nucleotides, the CDR3 is TGTGCCAGCAGAACCACGGCAACGGGGGCGGATCGGGAGACCCAGTACTTC. The V gene is TRBV5-5, the J gene TRBJ2-5; either TRBD1 or TRBD2 may fit D (6 bases each). This CDR3 spans 17 amino acids. V dropped 5 bases and J dropped 5 bases, with 25 bases sitting between them. CDR1 is SGHKS and CDR2 is YYEKEE in the germline V gene (reference sequence).

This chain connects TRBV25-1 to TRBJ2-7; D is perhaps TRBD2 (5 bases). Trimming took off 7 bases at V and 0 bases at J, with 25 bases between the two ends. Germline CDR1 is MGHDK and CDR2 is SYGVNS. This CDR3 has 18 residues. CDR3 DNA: TGTGCCAGCACGGATCCGGGGTCGTGGGTACAGAGCTCCTACGAGCAGTACTTC. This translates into CASTDPGSWVQSSYEQYF.

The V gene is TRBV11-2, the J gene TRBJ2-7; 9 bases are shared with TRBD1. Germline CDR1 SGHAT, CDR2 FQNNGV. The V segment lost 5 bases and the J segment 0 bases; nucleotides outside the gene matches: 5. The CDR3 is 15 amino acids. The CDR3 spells CASSRGQGFSYEQYF. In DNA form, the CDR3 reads TGTGCCAGCAGCCGAGGACAGGGGTTCTCCTACGAGCAGTACTTC.

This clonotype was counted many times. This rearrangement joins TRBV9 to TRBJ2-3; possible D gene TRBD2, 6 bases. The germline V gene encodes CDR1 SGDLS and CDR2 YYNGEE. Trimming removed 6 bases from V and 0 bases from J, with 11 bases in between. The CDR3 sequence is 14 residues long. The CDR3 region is CASTSVFSTDTQYF. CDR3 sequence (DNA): TGTGCCAGCACTAGCGTTTTCAGCACAGATACGCAGTATTTT.

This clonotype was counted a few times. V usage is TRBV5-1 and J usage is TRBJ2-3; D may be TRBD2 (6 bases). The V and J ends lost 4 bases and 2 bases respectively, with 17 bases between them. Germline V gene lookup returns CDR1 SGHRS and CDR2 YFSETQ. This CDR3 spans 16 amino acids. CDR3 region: CASSDSGSENTDTQYF. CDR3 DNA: TGCGCCAGCAGCGACTCCGGGAGTGAGAACACAGATACGCAGTATTTT. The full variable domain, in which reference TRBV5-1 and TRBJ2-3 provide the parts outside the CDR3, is KAGVTQTPRYLIKTRGQQVTLSCSPISGHRSVSWYQQTPGQGLQFLFEYFSETQRNKGNFPGRFSGRQFSNSRSEMNVSTLELGDSALYLCASSDSGSENTDTQYFGPGTRLTVL.

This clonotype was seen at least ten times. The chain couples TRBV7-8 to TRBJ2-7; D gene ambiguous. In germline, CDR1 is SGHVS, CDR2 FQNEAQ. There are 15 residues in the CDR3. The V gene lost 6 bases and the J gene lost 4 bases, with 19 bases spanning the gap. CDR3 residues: CASRKFQSPRYEQYF. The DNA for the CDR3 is TGTGCCAGCAGAAAATTTCAGAGTCCCAGGTACGAGCAGTACTTC.

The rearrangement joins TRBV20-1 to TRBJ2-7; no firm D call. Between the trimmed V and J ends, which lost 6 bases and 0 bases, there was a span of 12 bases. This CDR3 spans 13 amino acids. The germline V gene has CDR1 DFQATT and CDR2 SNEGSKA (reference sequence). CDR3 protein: CSAKRTDSYEQYF. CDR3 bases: TGCAGTGCCAAAAGGACCGACTCCTACGAGCAGTACTTC.

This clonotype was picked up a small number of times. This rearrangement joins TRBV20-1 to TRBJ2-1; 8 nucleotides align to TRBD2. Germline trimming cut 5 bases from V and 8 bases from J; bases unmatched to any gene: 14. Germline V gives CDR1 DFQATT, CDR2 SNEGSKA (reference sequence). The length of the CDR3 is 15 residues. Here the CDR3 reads CSAHLLKREWDEQFF. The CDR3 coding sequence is TGCAGTGCTCACCTTTTGAAGCGGGAGTGGGATGAGCAGTTCTTC.

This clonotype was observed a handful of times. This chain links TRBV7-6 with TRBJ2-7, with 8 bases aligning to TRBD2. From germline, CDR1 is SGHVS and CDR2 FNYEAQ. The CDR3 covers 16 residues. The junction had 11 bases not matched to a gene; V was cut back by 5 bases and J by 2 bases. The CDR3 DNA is TGTGCCAGCAGCCTCTCCGCCCCGGGACTAGCCTACGAGCAGTACTTC. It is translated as CASSLSAPGLAYEQYF.

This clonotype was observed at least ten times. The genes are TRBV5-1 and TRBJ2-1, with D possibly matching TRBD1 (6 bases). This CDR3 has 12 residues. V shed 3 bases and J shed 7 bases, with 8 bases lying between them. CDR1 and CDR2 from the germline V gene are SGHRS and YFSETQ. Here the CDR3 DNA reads TGCGCCAGCAGCTATACAGGGAATGAGCAGTTCTTC. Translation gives CASSYTGNEQFF.

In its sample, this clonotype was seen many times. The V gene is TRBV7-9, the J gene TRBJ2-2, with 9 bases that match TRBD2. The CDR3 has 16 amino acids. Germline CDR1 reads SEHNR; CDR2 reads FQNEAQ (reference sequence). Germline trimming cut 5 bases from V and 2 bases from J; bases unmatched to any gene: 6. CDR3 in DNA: TGTGCCAGCAGCATAAATAGCGGGAGTAACACCGGGGAGCTGTTTTTT. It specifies CASSINSGSNTGELFF.

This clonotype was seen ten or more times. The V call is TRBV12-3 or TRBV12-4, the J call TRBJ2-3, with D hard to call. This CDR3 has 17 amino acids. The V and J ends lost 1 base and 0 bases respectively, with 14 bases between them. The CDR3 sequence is CASSLVGLRSSTDTQYF. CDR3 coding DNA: TGTGCCAGCAGTTTAGTGGGCCTCCGTAGTAGCACAGATACGCAGTATTTT.

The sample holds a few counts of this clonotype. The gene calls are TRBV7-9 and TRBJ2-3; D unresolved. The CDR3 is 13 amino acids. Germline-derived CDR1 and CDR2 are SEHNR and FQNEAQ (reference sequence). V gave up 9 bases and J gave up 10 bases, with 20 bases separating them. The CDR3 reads CASQSMTREAQYF. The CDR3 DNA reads TGTGCCAGTCAAAGTATGACTCGCGAGGCGCAGTATTTT.

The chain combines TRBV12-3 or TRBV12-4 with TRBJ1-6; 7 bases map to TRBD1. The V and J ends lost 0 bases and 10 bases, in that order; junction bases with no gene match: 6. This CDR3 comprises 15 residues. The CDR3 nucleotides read TGTGCCAGCAGTTTAGCATACAGGGGTCTCTCACCCCTCCACTTT. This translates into CASSLAYRGLSPLHF.

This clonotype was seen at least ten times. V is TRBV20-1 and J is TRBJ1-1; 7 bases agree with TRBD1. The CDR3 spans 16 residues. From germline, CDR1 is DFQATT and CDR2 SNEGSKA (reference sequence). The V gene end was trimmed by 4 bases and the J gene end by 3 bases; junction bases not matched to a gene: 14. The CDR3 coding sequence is TGCAGTGCTAAACGCCCCGACAGGGAGGTTGACACTGAAGCTTTCTTT. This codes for CSAKRPDREVDTEAFF.